This paragraph reports one TCR beta chain. The antigen is not known. The data belong to a study of cytomegalovirus exposure and HLA in healthy donors. Whole-study findings and limits: Later findings reportedly placed an Asian-associated ancestry cluster below the approximately 620-donor mean for N-insertions. Cytomegalovirus-associated TCR beta chains were listed, numbering 150 to 200.

The CDR3 contains 13 residues. Germline CDR1 LNHDA, CDR2 SQIVND (reference sequence). The V gene lost 3 bases and the J gene lost 4 bases, with 7 bases spanning the gap. Researchers ran the PCR with 60 Vbeta and 13 Jbeta primers. Repertoires were generated with immunoSEQ multiplex PCR, while TCRdb's copy carries only in-frame clones and drops some. This table holds around 160,000 clones, 60% to 85% found once. What was sequenced was PBMCs. The source of this sequence is a male donor in good health and CMV-seropositive. The chain couples TRBV19 to TRBJ1-5; TRBD1 is a possible D gene (5 bases). CDR3 nucleotides: TGTGCCAGTAGTATGCAGGGTAATCAGCCCCAGCATTTT. This gives the protein CASSMQGNQPQHF.